Below are 3 T cell receptor gamma chains sequenced from a single sample in a study of γδ T cells in repeated Plasmodium falciparum infection (dated by TCRdb to 2020 to 2023). For bulk TCR repertoire analysis, Vgamma9/Vdelta2+ and Vdelta2-negative gammadelta T cell populations were isolated by flow sorting from peripheral blood mononuclear cells. Library generation was performed with multiplex PCR. TCRdb names Illumina MiSeq as the instrument used. Clones were re-identified by TCRdb from the public reads with CATT, and rows with the same DNA were merged. This sample holds several thousand gamma-chain clones; roughly 3.5% were observed only once. The ten top clones hold roughly 34% of the sample. Source material: gamma-delta T cells from blood. Receptor source: a pool of human donors (malaria-infected and uninfected, not separated).

Only a few counts were recorded for this clone. TCRdb has a much larger clone's protein, which differs at residue 8 from the translation of this DNA, likely because of a read error; what is shown is the protein translated from the DNA. This chain connects TRGV2 to TRGJ1 or TRGJ2. TCRdb leaves out the J gene; it was filled in here by matching the DNA to germline. There are 14 residues in the CDR3. The germline V gene has CDR1 EGSNGY and CDR2 YDSYNSKV. The J segment lost 9 bases and the V segment lost 0 bases, leaving 11 bases of the junction unmatched. CDR3: CATWDGRPRTKKLF. The CDR3, as DNA: TGTGCCACCTGGGACGGGCGACCGAGGACTAAGAAACTCTTT.

In regard to this clone: TCRdb's protein, taken from a much larger clone, differs from this DNA's translation at residue 10, likely owing to a read error; the protein displayed comes from the DNA. The rearrangement links TRGV9 to TRGJP. Germline matching of the DNA provided the J gene here, since TCRdb leaves it blank. This CDR3 has 15 residues. The germline V gene encodes CDR1 GITISATS and CDR2 ISYDGTV (reference sequence). The CDR3 is CALWSQELGIKIKVF. In nucleotides, the CDR3 is TGTGCCTTGTGGTCGCAAGAGTTGGGCATAAAAATCAAGGTATTT.

As regards this clone: The DNA is omitted, as the CDR3 cannot be located on it reliably, and the CDR3 follows TCRdb's listing. The V gene corresponds to TRGV9; no J gene was called. The CDR3 length equals 28 residues, ends included. Germline V CDR1 and CDR2: GITISATS, ISYDGTV (reference sequence). CDR3 sequence: CACDTLCTGGYASWDTRQMFFGTGIKLF.